These 23 T cell receptor beta chains were all obtained from the same sample, sequenced in a study of T cell responses to AZD1222 COVID-19 vaccine. Sequencing used immunoSEQ multiplex PCR; TCRdb keeps in-frame clones, though not all of them. The sample records 100,000 or so clones, roughly 84% being singletons. The sequenced sample was peripheral blood, obtained on day 0 of AZD1222 vaccination. The source of these receptors is an adult in good health.

The V gene is TRBV5-4, the J gene TRBJ2-5; 7 bases align to TRBD1. CDR3 length: 13 amino acids. CDR1 and CDR2 from the germline V gene are SGHNT and YYREEE (reference sequence). The V gene end was trimmed by 4 bases and the J gene end by 5 bases; junction bases not matched to a gene: 5. CDR3 DNA: TGTGCCAGCAGCCCGACAGGGCCTGAGACCCAGTACTTC. Encoded protein: CASSPTGPETQYF.

This clone was detected only once. Other DNA sequences in this sample translate to the same CDR3. The V gene is TRBV29-1, the J gene TRBJ1-1; D is unresolved. The V end lost 4 bases, the J end lost 0 bases, and 9 bases lay between the germline ends. CDR3 length equals 13 residues. Germline-derived CDR1 and CDR2 are SQVTM and ANQGSEA. The DNA of the CDR3 is TGCAGCGTTGGATCGGCTATGAACACTGAAGCTTTCTTT. It encodes CSVGSAMNTEAFF.

The chain links TRBV7-3 to TRBJ1-6, with a tentative D call TRBD1 (5 bases). The CDR3 is made up of 15 amino acids. With 2 bases removed from V and 7 bases from J, the gap between germline ends came to 12 bases. Germline CDR1 and CDR2: SGHTA and FQGTGA. The CDR3 DNA follows: TGTGCCAGCAGCTTACATGGGGGTTCGAATTCACCCCTCCACTTT. Translated, it gives CASSLHGGSNSPLHF.

Here the CDR3 DNA reads TGTGCCTGGAGCAGAGGACAGGCCTCCTATGGCTACACCTTC. It encodes CAWSRGQASYGYTF. This chain uses TRBV30 with TRBJ1-2; 7 bases align to TRBD1. Unmatched junction bases numbered 8, after V lost 3 bases and J lost 4 bases. Germline CDR1 is GTSNPN and CDR2 is SVGIG (reference sequence). This CDR3 is 14 amino acids long.

V usage is TRBV6-1 and J usage is TRBJ1-3; the D gene is possibly TRBD1 (6 bases). The CDR3 has 16 amino acids. From germline, CDR1 is MNHNS and CDR2 SASEGT. The V end lost 4 bases, the J end lost 4 bases, and 17 bases lay between the germline ends. Here the CDR3 DNA reads TGTGCCAGCAGTGGCCCCCGGGGGGGGACAGGAAACACCATATATTTT. Protein: CASSGPRGGTGNTIYF.

The rearrangement joins TRBV25-1 to TRBJ2-5; D is undetermined. Germline-derived CDR1 and CDR2 are MGHDK and SYGVNS. The CDR3 runs to 13 residues. The V gene lost 2 bases and the J gene lost 1 base, with 5 bases spanning the gap. CDR3 loop: CASSEVGQETQYF. The CDR3 nucleotides read TGTGCCAGCAGTGAAGTAGGCCAAGAGACCCAGTACTTC.

The CDR3 loop is CASSQSLGNQPQHF. DNA of the CDR3: TGTGCCAGCAGTCAAAGTCTGGGCAATCAGCCCCAGCATTTT. The rearrangement joins TRBV3-1 (or the pseudogene TRBV3-2) to TRBJ1-5, with D uncertain. The V gene's germline CDR1 is LGHDT and CDR2 YNNKEL (reference sequence). This CDR3 spans 14 amino acids. V was shortened by 6 bases and J by 2 bases, with 11 bases between the two germline ends.

V and J are TRBV4-1 and TRBJ2-6; D is unresolved. The ends were cut back, 2 bases at V and 1 base at J, with 6 bases in the middle. Germline V gives CDR1 MGHRA, CDR2 YSYEKL. There are 15 residues in the CDR3. This chain's CDR3 is CASSQQGSGANVLTF. CDR3 DNA: TGCGCCAGCAGCCAACAAGGATCTGGGGCCAACGTCCTGACTTTC.

This sequence joins TRBV10-3 and TRBJ1-4; a weak D match, TRBD1 (5 bases). V lost 3 bases, J lost 2 bases, and 7 bases lay in between. Germline loops: CDR1 ENHRY, CDR2 SYGVKD. The CDR3 is 14 residues long. The CDR3 coding sequence is TGTGCCATCAGTGACAGGGCCACTAATGAAAAACTGTTTTTT. Translated, it gives CAISDRATNEKLFF.

The V call is TRBV7-9, the J call TRBJ1-5; D gene uncertain. Per the germline V gene, CDR1 is SEHNR and CDR2 is FQNEAQ (reference sequence). Trimming shortened V by 2 bases and J by 9 bases, and 11 bases separated the two germline ends. There are 13 residues in the CDR3. The CDR3 protein is CASSLRAPGPQHF. CDR3 coding DNA: TGTGCCAGCAGCTTAAGGGCTCCGGGGCCCCAGCATTTT. Together with reference TRBV7-9 and TRBJ1-5, the CDR3 gives the full variable domain: DTGVSQNPRHKITKRGQNVTFRCDPISEHNRLYWYRQTLGQGPEFLTYFQNEAQLEKSRLLSDRFSAERPKGSFSTLEIQRTEQGDSAMYLCASSLRAPGPQHFGDGTRLSIL.

V is TRBV12-3 or TRBV12-4 and J is TRBJ1-2; D is ambiguous. This CDR3 region has 12 residues. Trimming cost V 2 bases and J 2 bases, with 3 bases left between them. The DNA for the CDR3 is TGTGCCAGCAGTTTACAGAACTATGGCTACACCTTC. It translates to CASSLQNYGYTF.

The V gene is TRBV7-2, the J gene TRBJ1-1, with a tentative D call TRBD1 (5 bases). The V gene's germline CDR1 is SGHTA and CDR2 FQGNSA. The length of the CDR3 is 14 residues. Between the trimmed V and J ends, which lost 5 bases and 6 bases, there was a span of 16 bases. CDR3 nucleotide sequence: TGTGCCAGCAGCCCCCTACGGGGGTTTGCTGAAGCTTTCTTT. Translated: CASSPLRGFAEAFF.

This clone was found once. The chain has TRBV27 and TRBJ2-7; tentatively, D is TRBD1 (5 bases). Trimming removed 2 bases at V and 3 bases at J, with 8 bases between. Germline CDR1 MNHEY, CDR2 SMNVEV (reference sequence). The CDR3 is 13 amino acids. CDR3 loop: CASSLVTGYEQYF. The CDR3 nucleotides are TGTGCCAGCAGTTTAGTTACAGGCTACGAGCAGTACTTC.

In nucleotides, the CDR3 is TGTGCCAGCAGGCCATACAGGGGGAACTATGGCTACACCTTC. Protein sequence: CASRPYRGNYGYTF. The chain recombines TRBV6-5 with TRBJ1-2, with 8 nucleotides matching TRBD1. This CDR3 has 14 residues. Germline V gene lookup returns CDR1 MNHEY and CDR2 SVGAGI. The V segment lost 6 bases and the J segment 2 bases; nucleotides outside the gene matches: 5.

V usage is TRBV5-1 and J usage is TRBJ1-6, with D unresolved. The V gene lost 1 base and the J gene lost 6 bases, with 11 bases spanning the gap. The CDR3 consists of 15 residues. CDR1 and CDR2 (germline): SGHRS, YFSETQ. For the CDR3, the DNA is TGCGCCAGCAGCTTGTCTGCATTTGGTAATTCACCCCTCCACTTT. Translation: CASSLSAFGNSPLHF. Based on the CDR3 plus reference TRBV5-1 and TRBJ1-6, the full variable domain is KAGVTQTPRYLIKTRGQQVTLSCSPISGHRSVSWYQQTPGQGLQFLFEYFSETQRNKGNFPGRFSGRQFSNSRSEMNVSTLELGDSALYLCASSLSAFGNSPLHFGNGTRLTVT.

The chain is built from TRBV30 and TRBJ1-5; no clear D gene. The CDR3 sequence is 13 residues long. Per the germline V gene, CDR1 is GTSNPN and CDR2 is SVGIG (reference sequence). V lost 4 bases and J lost 6, with 13 bases in between. Here the CDR3 DNA reads TGTGCCTGGAAAAAGGGTTTGGGTCAGCCCCAGCATTTT. It translates to CAWKKGLGQPQHF.

The chain recombines TRBV12-3 or TRBV12-4 with TRBJ2-7; D is perhaps TRBD1 (6 bases). V lost 6 bases, J lost 1 base, and 7 bases lay in between. The CDR3 totals 12 residues. The CDR3 loop reads CASRTGSYEQYF. CDR3 sequence (DNA): TGTGCCAGCAGGACAGGTTCCTACGAGCAGTACTTC.

The J gene is TRBJ1-2, the V gene TRBV19; the D gene is possibly TRBD1 (6 bases). V was shortened by 1 base and J by 2 bases, with 11 bases between the two germline ends. CDR3 length: 15 amino acids. Germline lookup yields CDR1 LNHDA and CDR2 SQIVND (reference sequence). CDR3 nucleotide sequence: TGTGCCAGTAGTATAGGCTCCGGACAGAACTATGGCTACACCTTC. Translation gives CASSIGSGQNYGYTF.

The chain is built from TRBV11-2 and TRBJ1-5; D remains unclear. The germline V gene has CDR1 SGHAT and CDR2 FQNNGV. The CDR3 runs 15 residues. V lost 3 bases and J 4 bases, leaving 13 bases between the germline ends. CDR3 sequence (DNA): TGTGCCAGCAGCTTCAATTCCGGCGAGAATCAGCCCCAGCATTTT. Translating gives CASSFNSGENQPQHF.

The chain couples TRBV7-3 to TRBJ2-3; 7 nucleotides agree with TRBD1. V shed 4 bases and J 3 bases; nucleotides not matched to a gene: 4. Germline values: CDR1 SGHTA, CDR2 FQGTGA. The CDR3 extends over 14 amino acids. CDR3 nucleotides: TGTGCCAGCAGCTCACAGACAGGGACAGATACGCAGTATTTT. Translation gives CASSSQTGTDTQYF.

The chain joins TRBV27 to TRBJ2-2, with 9 bases that match TRBD2. CDR3 length: 17 residues. The germline V gene encodes CDR1 MNHEY and CDR2 SMNVEV (reference sequence). V lost 2 bases, J lost 2 bases, and 6 bases stayed unmatched. CDR3 coding DNA: TGTGCCAGCAGTTTAGTTGGGCTAGCGGGAAACACCGGGGAGCTGTTTTTT. Protein sequence: CASSLVGLAGNTGELFF.

The CDR3 bases are TGTGCCAGCAGCTTAGCTCTAGCGGGGGGGAATGAGCAGTTCTTC. It translates to CASSLALAGGNEQFF. The rearrangement uses TRBV11-2 and TRBJ2-1; TRBD2 aligns across 12 bases. The CDR3 has 15 residues. CDR1 SGHAT and CDR2 FQNNGV come from the germline V gene. The V gene end was trimmed by 1 base and the J gene end by 7 bases; junction bases not matched to a gene: 2. Full variable domain (rest looked up from reference TRBV11-2 and TRBJ2-1): EAGVAQSPRYKIIEKRQSVAFWCNPISGHATLYWYQQILGQGPKLLIQFQNNGVVDDSQLPKDRFSAERLKGVDSTLKIQPAKLEDSAVYLCASSLALAGGNEQFFGPGTRLTVL.

J is TRBJ1-6 and V is TRBV5-6; possible D gene TRBD1, 6 bases. Germline V CDR1 and CDR2: SGHDT, YYEEEE. Deletions cut 4 bases from V and 7 bases from J, with 12 bases between. The CDR3 is 14 residues long. DNA for the CDR3: TGTGCCAGCAGCACTGGACAGTTCAATTCACCCCTCCACTTT. Translating gives CASSTGQFNSPLHF.